This T cell receptor (beta chain) was observed in a study of T cell responses to AZD1222 COVID-19 vaccine. Pooling was applied to second doses at about 4 or about 12 weeks. Germline lookup yields CDR1 LNHDA and CDR2 SQIVND (reference sequence). This CDR3 region has 14 residues. V was cut by 3 bases and J by 1 base, with 10 bases left in between. Measured with immunoSEQ multiplex PCR; TCRdb has only the in-frame clones, and not every one. The sample has some 150,000 clones, more than 85% seen once. The sequences come from peripheral blood, collected 28 days after the second AZD1222 dose. The TCR sequence derives from an adult who received the AZD1222 COVID-19 vaccine. The chain uses TRBV19 and TRBJ2-7, with D tentatively TRBD2 (6 bases). The CDR3 here is CASSISGTSYEQYF. The CDR3 DNA sequence: TGTGCCAGTAGTATCTCCGGGACTTCCTACGAGCAGTACTTC.